This TCR beta chain was recorded in a study of blood T cell repertoires in COVID-19. Study in general: Samples taken during acute and convalescent COVID-19 were collected in the United States, Italy and Spain. PBMCs, B-cell-depleted T cells, or T cells were the source of the cDNA or gDNA that made up the material.

This clone was observed a single time. V shed 5 bases and J shed 6 bases, with 13 bases lying between them. CDR1 and CDR2 (germline): MNHEY, SVGAGI. This CDR3 is 13 amino acids long. Original handling: Amplification with reference gene primers provided the estimates of nucleated cell counts. Sequencing used immunoSEQ multiplex PCR; TCRdb keeps in-frame clones, though not all of them. Clonal size and the V and J genes are those of that table, whereas D and trimming came from the DNA. In the table there are fewer than 200,000 clones, 86% of which are singletons. The receptor comes from a middle-aged man with active or convalescent COVID-19. This chain joins TRBV6-5 and TRBJ1-1, with a tentative D call TRBD1 (6 bases). Sequenced material: peripheral blood. In nucleotides, the CDR3 is TGTGCCAGCAGTCCCCAGGGGAGGGCTGAAGCTTTCTTT. Protein: CASSPQGRAEAFF.